The T cell receptor (beta chain) described here comes from a study of control samples from healthy donors and cancer patients. The CDR3 contains 13 residues. The V gene's germline CDR1 is MNHNY and CDR2 SVGAGI (reference sequence). Between the trimmed V and J ends, which lost 0 bases and 7 bases, there was a span of 9 bases. Clones were read by immunoSEQ multiplex PCR, and TCRdb kept only the in-frame ones, dropping some. Of around 120,000 clones listed, about 93% are singletons. Sequences were obtained from PBMCs. This receptor was taken from a man aged 45 to 65 with head and neck cancer. The rearrangement uses TRBV6-6 and TRBJ1-1, with D possibly TRBD1 on 5 matching bases. CDR3 loop: CASSYSPTVEAFF. The CDR3, as DNA: TGTGCCAGCAGTTACTCGCCGACAGTTGAAGCTTTCTTT.